The source of this T cell receptor (beta chain) is a study of monozygotic twins with inflammatory bowel disease (dated by TCRdb to about 2019). The study in broad terms: A total of some 30 monozygotic twin pairs were included in the full study, comprising nine German pairs (four IBD-concordant, five IBD-discordant) and 19 IBD-discordant Danish pairs. Each individual had, on average, about 151 000 unique TCRalpha sequences and 181 000 unique TCRbeta sequences available for analysis. Disease-associated traits were sought mainly through comparisons between IBD patients and their genetically identical healthy co-twins within discordant pairs.

Paper-wide results and their limitations: Concordant and discordant twins showed no difference in repertoire similarity, possibly because of limited statistical power. The analysis was unable to tell different T cell subtypes apart. Differing immunosuppressive treatments among patients may have added background noise and inter-individual variability to the repertoires. TCRbeta repertoire diversity, by inverse Simpson index, was decreased in IBD patients compared with their healthy co-twins. The results gave no support for a single strong signal or clonotype linked to IBD. Compared with healthy twins, IBD patients shared fewer clonotypes with other individuals, and the difference was most pronounced in patients with signs of disease activity.

The receptor library was made with 5' RACE. The input for every TCR library was 3,500 to 4,000 ng of total RNA. For each sample, cDNA synthesis with SMARTScribe reverse transcriptase was split into eight separate reactions. During cDNA synthesis, unique molecular identifiers containing a 6-nucleotide sample barcode were introduced by template switching. Two nested PCRs of roughly 16 and 10 cycles amplified the TCRalpha and TCRbeta cDNA, and bead purification followed each PCR. Before amplification, the cDNA was treated with uracil DNA-glycosylase and purified using the QIAquick PCR purification kit. The second PCR was the step at which Illumina TruSeq-compatible adapters and sample-specific barcodes were added. TapeStation and Qubit were used to check library quality and concentration, and roughly 4.8 ng of each library went into the pool. The pooled libraries were sequenced with 2 x 100 bp reads and custom sequencing primers on an Illumina HiSeq2500 single-index Rapid Run. Processing in the source paper ran as follows. MiGEC version 1.2.6 was used for UMI-based consensus assembly to correct PCR and sequencing errors. MiXCR version 2.1.1 was used to carry out V(D)J alignment, clonotype assembly and CDR3 extraction. To normalise gene usage, clonotype sharing and MAIT/NKT TCR abundance, the analysis used the top 1000, 10 000 and 20 000 clonotypes per sample. Diversity was computed as the inverse Simpson index with the vegan R package after downsampling to 27 000 UMIs. Paired Mann-Whitney U tests on discordant twin pairs were used, with Benjamini-Hochberg multiple-testing correction. The reads went through TCRdb reprocessing, and each CDR3 protein sequence gets one entry with no DNA. TCRdb assigned the V and J calls; the authors' analysis was not used. The data table for this sample lists 440,000 or so distinct CDR3 sequences. The biggest ten clones account for more than 2% of the sample.

From each donor, a roughly 2.5 ml peripheral blood sample was drawn into PAXgene tubes and stored at -80 degrees C. Total RNA was isolated from whole blood with the PAXgene blood miRNA kit on an automated QIAcube, without T cell sorting. Peripheral blood from monozygotic twin pairs who were concordant or discordant for inflammatory bowel disease underwent deep TCRalpha and TCRbeta repertoire profiling using unique molecular barcoding. Smoking habits were recorded for all twin pairs, with individuals classified as current, former or never smokers. The germline V gene encodes CDR1 SGHRS and CDR2 YFSETQ. The CDR3 contains 14 residues, cysteine and phenylalanine counted. There is no recorded DNA. As to this clonotype: Its antigen is not yet known.

The sequencing input was blood. In this chain, TRBV5-1 is recombined with TRBJ2-2; TCRdb gives TRBD2 as the D gene, but with no DNA this cannot be confirmed. This receptor was taken from a human donor with ulcerative colitis or Crohn's disease, or a healthy co-twin of an affected twin (not recorded which). The CDR3 region reads CASSLEPSFGELFF.